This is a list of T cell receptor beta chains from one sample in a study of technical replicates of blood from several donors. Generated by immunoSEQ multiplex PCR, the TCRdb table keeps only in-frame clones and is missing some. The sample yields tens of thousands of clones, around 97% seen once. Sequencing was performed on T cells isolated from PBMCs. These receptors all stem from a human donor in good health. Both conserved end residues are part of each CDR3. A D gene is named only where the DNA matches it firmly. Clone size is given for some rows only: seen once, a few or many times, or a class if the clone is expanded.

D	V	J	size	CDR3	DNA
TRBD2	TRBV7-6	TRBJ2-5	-	CASSLRLAGNQETQYF	TGTGCCAGCAGCTTAAGGCTAGCGGGGAACCAAGAGACCCAGTACTTC
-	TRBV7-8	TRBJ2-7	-	CASSLPLRSVEQYF	TGTGCCAGCAGCTTACCCCTCCGGTCCGTAGAGCAGTACTTC
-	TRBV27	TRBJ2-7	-	CASSLPASEQYF	TGTGCCAGCAGTCTCCCTGCGAGTGAGCAGTACTTC
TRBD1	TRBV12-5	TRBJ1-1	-	CASGPGQGEGTEAFF	TGTGCTAGTGGCCCCGGACAGGGAGAGGGCACTGAAGCTTTCTTT
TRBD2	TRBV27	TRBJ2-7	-	CASSLRGTNYEQYF	TGTGCCAGCAGTTTACGAGGGACTAACTACGAGCAGTACTTC
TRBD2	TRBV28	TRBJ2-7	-	CASSLVLASGRASYEQYF	TGTGCCAGCAGTTTAGTATTAGCTAGCGGGAGGGCCTCTTACGAGCAGTACTTC
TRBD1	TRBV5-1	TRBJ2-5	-	CASSLTGDLQETQYF	TGCGCCAGCAGCTTGACAGGGGATCTTCAAGAGACCCAGTACTTC
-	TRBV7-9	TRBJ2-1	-	CASRRRSDEQFF	TGTGCCAGCAGACGGAGGAGCGATGAGCAGTTCTTC
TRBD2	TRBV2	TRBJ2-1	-	CASSSPAASGVLGGEQFF	TGTGCCAGCAGCTCCCCCGCAGCTAGCGGGGTACTTGGGGGGGAGCAGTTCTTC
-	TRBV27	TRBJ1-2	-	CASSFGKGGDYGYTF	TGTGCCAGCAGTTTTGGAAAGGGAGGGGACTATGGCTACACCTTC
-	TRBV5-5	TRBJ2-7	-	CASSLMGQGNYEQYF	TGTGCCAGCAGCTTAATGGGGCAGGGGAACTACGAGCAGTACTTC
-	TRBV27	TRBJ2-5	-	CASSLSLASQETQYF	TGTGCCAGCAGTTTAAGTCTAGCTAGCCAAGAGACCCAGTACTTC
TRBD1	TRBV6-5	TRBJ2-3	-	CASRGTGITDTQYF	TGTGCCAGCAGGGGGACAGGGATCACAGATACGCAGTATTTT
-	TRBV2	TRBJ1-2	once	CASSEPHSYGYTF	TGTGCCAGCAGTGAACCGCACAGCTATGGCTACACCTTC
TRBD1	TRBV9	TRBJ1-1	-	CASSVVPRGLTEAFF	TGTGCCAGCAGCGTAGTCCCCAGGGGGCTCACTGAAGCTTTCTTT
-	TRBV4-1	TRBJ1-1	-	CASSQEVNPGPFFGTEAFF	TGCGCCAGCAGCCAAGAGGTAAACCCAGGGCCGTTTTTTGGTACTGAAGCTTTCTTT
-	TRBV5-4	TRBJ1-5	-	CASSLAGGSGQPQHF	TGTGCCAGCAGCTTGGCGGGAGGGTCGGGTCAGCCCCAGCATTTT
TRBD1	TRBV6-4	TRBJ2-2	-	CASSANRQGADTGELFF	TGTGCCAGCAGTGCTAATCGCCAGGGGGCTGACACCGGGGAGCTGTTTTTT
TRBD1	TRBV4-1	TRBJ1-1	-	CASSQGGGQGRAFF	TGCGCCAGCAGCCAAGGAGGGGGACAGGGCCGGGCTTTCTTT
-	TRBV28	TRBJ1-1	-	CASSSPPRRAFF	TGTGCCAGCAGTTCACCGCCTCGTCGGGCTTTCTTT
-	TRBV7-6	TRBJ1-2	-	CASSPQDGEHFYGYTF	TGTGCCAGCAGCCCCCAGGACGGGGAACATTTCTATGGCTACACCTTC
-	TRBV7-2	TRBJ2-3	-	CASRAPLVDTQYF	TGTGCCAGCAGGGCGCCTCTAGTGGATACGCAGTATTTT
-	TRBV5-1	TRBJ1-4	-	CASSRGQQYEKLFF	TGCGCCAGCAGCCGAGGACAACAATATGAAAAACTGTTTTTT
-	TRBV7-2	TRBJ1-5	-	CASSLYNQPQHF	TGTGCCAGCAGCTTATACAATCAGCCCCAGCATTTT
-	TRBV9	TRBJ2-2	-	CASSVGAGGTGELFF	TGTGCCAGCAGCGTTGGAGCGGGTGGGACCGGGGAGCTGTTTTTT
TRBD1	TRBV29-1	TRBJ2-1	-	CSVESRDRGHVNEQFF	TGCAGCGTTGAATCACGGGACAGGGGGCATGTGAATGAGCAGTTCTTC
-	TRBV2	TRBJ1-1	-	CASEFRVMNTEAFF	TGTGCCAGCGAGTTTCGGGTTATGAACACTGAAGCTTTCTTT
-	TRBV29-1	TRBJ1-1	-	CSVDVNTEAFF	TGCAGCGTTGACGTGAACACTGAAGCTTTCTTT
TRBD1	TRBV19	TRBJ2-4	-	CASSLGQGGYKNIQYF	TGTGCCAGTAGTTTAGGACAGGGCGGATACAAAAACATTCAGTACTTC